The 30 T cell receptor beta chains listed next were all sequenced from one sample in a study of molecular identifiers for immune sequencing clone quantification. TCRdb re-called the PCR reads with MiXCR, one entry per CDR3 protein. The sample shows around 86,000 distinct CDR3 sequences, 19% of them seen only once. Sequencing input: naive CD8+ T cells from blood, with Jurkat cell RNA spiked in. Subset noted: FACS-sorted CD8+CD4-CCR7+CD45RA+ naive T cells. Receptors originate from a human donor in good health. Some libraries in this study had Jurkat cell RNA spiked in.

This clonotype showed up many times. V gene TRBV5-1 combines with J gene TRBJ2-3, with 13 positions matching TRBD2. The CDR3 is 17 amino acids. V lost 0 bases, J lost 4 bases, and 5 bases stayed unmatched. CDR1 is SGHRS, CDR2 YFSETQ, per germline. In DNA form, the CDR3 reads TGCGCCAGCAGCTTGGGGACTAGCGGGAGTGGTGCAGATACGCAGTATTTT. This codes for CASSLGTSGSGADTQYF.

The V call is TRBV2, the J call TRBJ1-1; D is uncertain. This CDR3 comprises 13 residues. The V and J ends lost 3 bases and 2 bases respectively, with 7 bases between them. Germline CDR1 SNHLY, CDR2 FYNNEI. The DNA of the CDR3 is TGTGCCAGCAGTGATTCCAGAAACACTGAAGCTTTCTTT. Translated, it gives CASSDSRNTEAFF.

This clonotype was seen at least ten times. The chain couples TRBV5-4 to TRBJ2-7, with D possibly being TRBD1 (5 bases). Germline loops: CDR1 SGHNT, CDR2 YYREEE (reference sequence). There are 14 residues in the CDR3. V was clipped by 2 bases and J by 3 bases, with 12 bases between them. In DNA, the CDR3 is TGTGCCAGCAGCTTCGGTAGGGGAAGCTACGAGCAGTACTTC. Translated: CASSFGRGSYEQYF.

This clonotype was counted many times. V gene TRBV29-1 combines with J gene TRBJ2-7; 8 positions agree with TRBD1. The CDR3 runs 15 residues. Trimming cost V 4 bases and J 5 bases; bases outside gene matches: 13. Germline CDR1 is SQVTM and CDR2 is ANQGSEA. CDR3 sequence: CSVAGPTGGVHEQYF. The CDR3 region has the DNA TGCAGCGTTGCCGGACCTACAGGGGGTGTCCACGAGCAGTACTTC.

This clonotype was seen many times. The chain joins TRBV5-1 to TRBJ2-3; 16 bases are shared with TRBD2. Germline CDR1 SGHRS, CDR2 YFSETQ. The V segment lost 4 bases and the J segment 2 bases; nucleotides outside the gene matches: 10. There are 19 residues in the CDR3. CDR3 coding DNA: TGCGCCAGCAGCATGGGACTAGCGGGGGGGCCATTGTTCACAGATACGCAGTATTTT. Its protein product is CASSMGLAGGPLFTDTQYF.

Ten or more counts support this clonotype. This sequence joins TRBV11-2 and TRBJ2-1; 7 bases fit TRBD1. J lost 7 bases, V lost 5 bases, and 8 bases had no gene match. Germline CDR1 and CDR2: SGHAT and FQNNGV. This CDR3 spans 14 amino acids. The CDR3: CASSPSGTANEQFF. In nucleotides, the CDR3 is TGTGCCAGCAGCCCGTCCGGGACAGCGAATGAGCAGTTCTTC.

This clonotype was counted many times. The rearrangement links TRBV5-1 to TRBJ2-2; TRBD2 aligns across 10 bases. This CDR3 is built from 19 residues. V shed 3 bases and J 5 bases; nucleotides not matched to a gene: 16. Germline-derived CDR1 and CDR2 are SGHRS and YFSETQ. In DNA, the CDR3 is TGCGCCAGCAGCTCAGTGGTGGGGCTAGCGGGAGTAAGGACCGGGGAGCTGTTTTTT. Protein sequence: CASSSVVGLAGVRTGELFF.

In this sample, this clonotype turned up many times. The rearrangement links TRBV7-2 to TRBJ1-2; maybe TRBD1 (6 bases). V was cut by 5 bases and J by 0 bases, with 13 bases left in between. The CDR3 contains 15 residues. Germline V gives CDR1 SGHTA, CDR2 FQGNSA. Here the CDR3 reads CASSLGTNPNYGYTF. DNA of the CDR3: TGTGCCAGCAGCCTAGGGACAAACCCTAACTATGGCTACACCTTC. Variable domain in full (rest from reference TRBV7-2 and TRBJ1-2): GAGVSQSPSNKVTEKGKDVELRCDPISGHTALYWYRQSLGQGLEFLIYFQGNSAPDKSGLPSDRFSAERTGGSVSTLTIQRTQQEDSAVYLCASSLGTNPNYGYTFGSGTRLTVV.

A note on this clonotype: A much larger clone differs from this one at a single base, so this may be a read error. V usage is TRBV19 and J usage is TRBJ1-5, with D perhaps TRBD1 (5 bases). The CDR3 contains 12 residues. Germline V gene data show CDR1 as LNHDA and CDR2 as SQIVND (reference sequence). In nucleotides, the CDR3 is TGTGCCCGTAGTATAGAGGGGCAGCCCCAGCATTTT. Encoded protein: CARSIEGQPQHF.

For this clonotype: With a much larger clone just one base away, this may be a read error. The CDR3 spells CVSSLGQGIEQYF. The CDR3 DNA reads TGTGTCAGCAGCTTGGGACAGGGAATTGAGCAGTACTTC. This chain links TRBV11-2 with TRBJ2-7, with 9 bases that match TRBD1. This CDR3 spans 13 amino acids. Looked up from germline, CDR1 is SGHAT and CDR2 is FQNNGV. The entire variable domain, with the rest obtained from reference TRBV11-2 and TRBJ2-7, is as follows: EAGVAQSPRYKIIEKRQSVAFWCNPISGHATLYWYQQILGQGPKLLIQFQNNGVVDDSQLPKDRFSAERLKGVDSTLKIQPAKLEDSAVYLCVSSLGQGIEQYFGPGTRLTVT.

This clonotype has ten or more counts. The chain couples TRBV5-8 to TRBJ2-5; tentative D call: TRBD1 (6 bases). Between the trimmed V and J ends, which lost 0 bases and 5 bases, there was a span of 8 bases. The CDR3 consists of 13 residues. The germline V gene has CDR1 SGHTS and CDR2 YDEGEE. Here the CDR3 reads CASSLEGGETQYF. The CDR3 DNA sequence: TGTGCCAGCAGCTTGGAAGGGGGTGAGACCCAGTACTTC.

This chain uses TRBV10-3 with TRBJ2-1, with D possibly matching TRBD2 (6 bases). The V end was cut by 6 bases, the J end by 9 bases, with 21 bases between. In germline, CDR1 is ENHRY, CDR2 SYGVKD. The CDR3 is made up of 15 amino acids. CDR3 nucleotides: TGTGCCATCAGGGGGATCGGGGGAGATAAGGGTGAGCAGTTCTTC. It yields the protein CAIRGIGGDKGEQFF.

This clonotype was counted only a few times. A much larger clone differs by one base, so this may be a read error. The rearrangement joins TRBV27 to TRBJ2-2; no firm D call. Germline assignment: CDR1 MNHEY and CDR2 SMNVEV (reference sequence). This CDR3 comprises 13 residues. CDR3 protein: CAGSFGNTGELFF. In DNA, the CDR3 is TGTGCCGGCAGTTTTGGCAACACCGGGGAGCTGTTTTTT.

Many counts were recorded for this clonotype. The J gene is TRBJ1-2, the V gene TRBV6-1, with D maybe TRBD1 (5 bases). Germline-derived CDR1 and CDR2 are MNHNS and SASEGT. This CDR3 contains 15 residues. The V and J ends lost 4 bases and 2 bases respectively, with 14 bases between them. CDR3 sequence reads: CASSGGQSPNYGYTF. CDR3 coding DNA: TGTGCCAGCAGTGGGGGCCAGAGCCCCAACTATGGCTACACCTTC.

In its sample, this clonotype was seen many times. The V gene is TRBV4-3, the J gene TRBJ1-5, with D hard to call. Trimming took off 0 bases at V and 7 bases at J, with 10 bases between the two ends. The CDR3 contains 14 residues. CDR1 is LGHNA, CDR2 YSLEER, per germline. CDR3 loop: CASSQDSVGQPQHF. In nucleotides, the CDR3 is TGCGCCAGCAGCCAAGACTCTGTGGGGCAGCCCCAGCATTTT.

This clonotype was seen many times. The rearrangement joins TRBV30 to TRBJ2-3, with 9 bases matching TRBD1. Germline lookup yields CDR1 GTSNPN and CDR2 SVGIG (reference sequence). V lost 4 bases to trimming and J lost 4 bases; unmatched junction nucleotides: 12. The CDR3 covers 16 residues. The CDR3 DNA reads as TGTGCCTGGAACACCCGAACAGGGGGCGGAGCAGATACGCAGTATTTT. Its protein product is CAWNTRTGGGADTQYF.

There are many counts of this clonotype. The chain links TRBV7-9 to TRBJ2-1, with D unclear. V was clipped by 5 bases and J by 0 bases, with 5 bases between them. Germline CDR1 and CDR2: SEHNR and FQNEAQ (reference sequence). CDR3 length equals 13 residues. The CDR3 DNA reads TGTGCCAGCAGCGAAGTCTCCTACAATGAGCAGTTCTTC. Translating it yields CASSEVSYNEQFF.

About this clonotype itself: A much larger clone differs by one base, so this may be a read error. The chain recombines TRBV28 with TRBJ2-7; tentatively, D is TRBD2 (7 bases). Germline V gene lookup returns CDR1 MDHEN and CDR2 SYDVKM. This CDR3 has 14 amino acids. V lost 10 bases and J 3 bases, leaving 19 bases between the germline ends. CDR3 amino acids: CANRVLGTNYEQYF. The CDR3 DNA reads TGTGCCAACAGGGTACTAGGGACTAACTACGAGCAGTACTTC. The full variable domain, in which reference TRBV28 and TRBJ2-7 provide the parts outside the CDR3, is DVKVTQSSRYLVKRTGEKVFLECVQDMDHENMFWYRQDPGLGLRLIYFSYDVKMKEKGDIPEGYSVSREKKERFSLILESASTNQTSMYLCANRVLGTNYEQYFGPGTRLTVT.

Worth noting for this clonotype: Given a much more abundant clone one base away, this may be a read error. The chain has TRBV27 and TRBJ2-2; D is possibly TRBD1 (6 bases). V was shortened by 5 bases and J by 0 bases, with 31 bases between the two germline ends. The CDR3 is 22 amino acids. Germline CDR1 MNHEY, CDR2 SMNVEV (reference sequence). DNA of the CDR3: TGTGCCAGCAGTCATATTGCGGAACAGGGTCATGAGGGCGGGTCGAACACCGGGGAGCTGTTTTTT. It yields the protein CASSHIAEQGHEGGSNTGELFF.

This clonotype was recorded at least ten times. This rearrangement joins TRBV12-3 or TRBV12-4 to TRBJ2-3; TRBD2 agrees at 9 bases. With V trimmed by 4 bases and J by 0 bases, 2 bases remained unmatched. The CDR3 consists of 15 residues. Here the CDR3 DNA reads TGTGCCAGCAGTTGGCGGGGGGGGAGCACAGATACGCAGTATTTT. Translating it yields CASSWRGGSTDTQYF.

This clonotype occurred many times. The V and J genes are TRBV11-2 and TRBJ2-1; D might be TRBD1 (5 bases). Germline assignment: CDR1 SGHAT and CDR2 FQNNGV. CDR3 length: 12 residues. V was shortened by 2 bases and J by 8 bases, with 7 bases between the two germline ends. The CDR3: CASSLLGHEQFF. For the CDR3, the DNA is TGTGCCAGCAGCTTACTGGGGCATGAGCAGTTCTTC.

Regarding this clonotype: Just one base apart from a much larger clone, this may be a read error. CDR3 DNA: TGCGCCAGCAGGAGAGTACGGGCCCATCTCTATCTCCCTTCCAATGAGCAGTTCTTC. Its protein product is CASRRVRAHLYLPSNEQFF. The chain is built from TRBV10-1 and TRBJ2-1; D not resolved. V was pared by 6 bases and J by 6 bases, with 30 bases between. The germline gives CDR1 WNHNN, CDR2 SYGVQD (reference sequence). This CDR3 region has 19 residues.

This clonotype was seen a few times. CDR3 protein: CASSLWGTQYF. In DNA form, the CDR3 reads TGTGCCAGCAGTTTATGGGGGACCCAGTACTTC. This sequence joins TRBV12-3 or TRBV12-4 and TRBJ2-5; D is uncertain. The CDR3 has 11 residues. Trimming cost V 2 bases and J 7 bases, with 5 bases left between them.

This chain connects TRBV4-1 to TRBJ2-7, with D uncertain. Germline CDR1 reads MGHRA; CDR2 reads YSYEKL. The ends were cut back, 0 bases at V and 0 bases at J, with 12 bases in the middle. The CDR3 has 16 residues. CDR3 protein: CASSQELASSSYEQYF. The CDR3 DNA sequence: TGCGCCAGCAGCCAAGAACTCGCGAGCAGCTCCTACGAGCAGTACTTC.

This clonotype showed up many times. The chain joins TRBV24-1 to TRBJ2-1; 7 positions agree with TRBD2. CDR1 KGHDR and CDR2 SFDVKD come from the germline V gene. J lost 4 bases, V lost 4 bases, and 0 bases had no gene match. The CDR3 is 13 residues long. The CDR3 is CATSEREYNEQFF. CDR3 sequence (DNA): TGTGCCACCAGTGAGCGGGAGTACAATGAGCAGTTCTTC.

This clonotype was recorded once. The chain is built from TRBV4-1 and TRBJ2-7, with TRBD2 matching 8 bases. This CDR3 contains 17 residues. Germline values: CDR1 MGHRA, CDR2 YSYEKL. J gave up 0 bases and V 5 bases, and 12 bases lay outside the gene matches. CDR3 nucleotide sequence: TGCGCCAGCAGCTCATTCCTCAGCGGGGGACCCTCCTACGAGCAGTACTTC. Its translation is CASSSFLSGGPSYEQYF.

The V call is TRBV5-8, the J call TRBJ1-1, with D hard to call. The CDR3 contains 12 residues. Trimming stripped 1 base from V and 5 bases from J, with 6 bases between. Germline-derived CDR1 and CDR2 are SGHTS and YDEGEE. The CDR3: CASSLSGTEAFF. The CDR3, as DNA: TGTGCCAGCAGCTTGAGTGGTACTGAAGCTTTCTTT.

This clonotype was recorded at least ten times. This chain links TRBV11-2 with TRBJ2-5; no definite D call. V shed 1 base and J shed 6 bases, with 6 bases lying between them. The length of the CDR3 is 12 residues. The germline V gene encodes CDR1 SGHAT and CDR2 FQNNGV. CDR3 bases: TGTGCCAGCAGCTTAGCGTCGAAGACCCAGTACTTC. Translated, it gives CASSLASKTQYF.

This clonotype occurred many times. The chain uses TRBV7-9 and TRBJ1-2, with 8 bases matching TRBD1. Germline values: CDR1 SEHNR, CDR2 FQNEAQ (reference sequence). After removal of 0 bases from V and 1 base from J, the junction contained 4 bases not matched to a gene. This CDR3 has 16 amino acids. CDR3 sequence reads: CASSLAGQAFNYGYTF. For the CDR3, the DNA is TGTGCCAGCAGCTTAGCGGGACAGGCCTTTAACTATGGCTACACCTTC. The full variable domain, its missing parts supplied by reference TRBV7-9 and TRBJ1-2, is DTGVSQNPRHKITKRGQNVTFRCDPISEHNRLYWYRQTLGQGPEFLTYFQNEAQLEKSRLLSDRFSAERPKGSFSTLEIQRTEQGDSAMYLCASSLAGQAFNYGYTFGSGTRLTVV.

The chain carries TRBV9 and TRBJ1-6; maybe TRBD1 (5 bases). This CDR3 spans 18 amino acids. Germline V gene data show CDR1 as SGDLS and CDR2 as YYNGEE. Trimming shortened V by 3 bases and J by 0 bases, and 16 bases separated the two germline ends. CDR3 protein: CASSGGIADASYNSPLHF. DNA for the CDR3: TGTGCCAGCAGCGGGGGGATTGCCGACGCCTCCTATAATTCACCCCTCCACTTT.